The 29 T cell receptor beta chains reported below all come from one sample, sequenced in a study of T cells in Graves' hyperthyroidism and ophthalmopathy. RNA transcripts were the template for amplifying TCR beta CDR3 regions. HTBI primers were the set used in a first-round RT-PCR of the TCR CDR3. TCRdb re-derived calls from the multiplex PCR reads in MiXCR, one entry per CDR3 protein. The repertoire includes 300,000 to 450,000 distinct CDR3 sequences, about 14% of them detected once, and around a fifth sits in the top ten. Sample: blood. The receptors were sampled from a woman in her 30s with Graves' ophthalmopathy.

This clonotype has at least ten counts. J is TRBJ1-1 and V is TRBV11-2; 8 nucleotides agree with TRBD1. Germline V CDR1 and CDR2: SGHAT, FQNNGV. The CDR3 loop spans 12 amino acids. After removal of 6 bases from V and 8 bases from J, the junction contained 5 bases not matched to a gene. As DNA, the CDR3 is TGTGCCAGCAGGGCAGACAGGGGAGAAGCTTTCTTT. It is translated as CASRADRGEAFF.

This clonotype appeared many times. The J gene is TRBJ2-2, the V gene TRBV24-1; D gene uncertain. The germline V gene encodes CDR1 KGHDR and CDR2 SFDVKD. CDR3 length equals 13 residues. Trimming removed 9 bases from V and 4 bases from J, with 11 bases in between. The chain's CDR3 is CATSTRATGELFF. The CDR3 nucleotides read TGTGCCACCTCTACCCGGGCCACCGGGGAGCTGTTTTTT.

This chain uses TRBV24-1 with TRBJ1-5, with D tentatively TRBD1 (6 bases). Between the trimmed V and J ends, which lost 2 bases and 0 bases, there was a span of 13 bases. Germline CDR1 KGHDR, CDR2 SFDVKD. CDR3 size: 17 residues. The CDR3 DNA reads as TGTGCCACCAGTGATTCTAGACAGGTGGATAGCAATCAGCCCCAGCATTTT. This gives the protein CATSDSRQVDSNQPQHF.

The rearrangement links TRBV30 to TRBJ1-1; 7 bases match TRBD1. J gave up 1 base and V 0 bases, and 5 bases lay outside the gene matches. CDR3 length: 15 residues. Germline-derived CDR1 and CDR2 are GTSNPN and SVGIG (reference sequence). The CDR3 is CAWSVGQAQNTEAFF. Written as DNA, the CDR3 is TGTGCCTGGAGTGTCGGACAGGCCCAGAACACTGAAGCTTTCTTT.

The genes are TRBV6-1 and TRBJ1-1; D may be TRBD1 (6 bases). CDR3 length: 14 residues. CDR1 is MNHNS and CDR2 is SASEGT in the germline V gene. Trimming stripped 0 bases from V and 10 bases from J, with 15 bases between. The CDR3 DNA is TGTGCCAGCAGTGAAGCGCTTACAGGGAGGGGAGCTTTCTTT. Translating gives CASSEALTGRGAFF.

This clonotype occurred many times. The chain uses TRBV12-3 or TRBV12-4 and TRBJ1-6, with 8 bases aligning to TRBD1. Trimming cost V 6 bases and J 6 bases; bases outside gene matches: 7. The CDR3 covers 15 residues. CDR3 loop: CASRSGGAGNSPLHF. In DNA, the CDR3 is TGTGCCAGCAGATCAGGGGGCGCGGGTAATTCACCCCTCCACTTT.

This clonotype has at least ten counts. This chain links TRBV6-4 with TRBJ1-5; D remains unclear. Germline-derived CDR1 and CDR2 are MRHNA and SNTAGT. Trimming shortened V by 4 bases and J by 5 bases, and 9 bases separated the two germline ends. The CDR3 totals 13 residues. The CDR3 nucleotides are TGTGCCAGCAGTGTGGGGAGGGATCAGCCCCAGCATTTT. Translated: CASSVGRDQPQHF.

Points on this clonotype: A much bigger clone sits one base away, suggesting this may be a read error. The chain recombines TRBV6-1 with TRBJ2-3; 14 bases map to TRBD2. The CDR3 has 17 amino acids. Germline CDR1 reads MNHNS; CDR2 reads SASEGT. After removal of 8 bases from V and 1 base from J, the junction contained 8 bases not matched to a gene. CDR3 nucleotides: TGTGCCAGCGGAGGACTAGCGGGGGGAGGTGGCACAGATACGCAGTATTTT. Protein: CASGGLAGGGGTDTQYF.

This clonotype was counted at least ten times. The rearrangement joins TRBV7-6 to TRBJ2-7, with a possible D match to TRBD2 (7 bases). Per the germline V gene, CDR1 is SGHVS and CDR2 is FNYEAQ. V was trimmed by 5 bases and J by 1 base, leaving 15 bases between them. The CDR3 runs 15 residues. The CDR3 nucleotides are TGTGCCAGCAGCCGAGGGGGGGGTTTATCCTACGAGCAGTACTTC. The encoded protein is CASSRGGGLSYEQYF.

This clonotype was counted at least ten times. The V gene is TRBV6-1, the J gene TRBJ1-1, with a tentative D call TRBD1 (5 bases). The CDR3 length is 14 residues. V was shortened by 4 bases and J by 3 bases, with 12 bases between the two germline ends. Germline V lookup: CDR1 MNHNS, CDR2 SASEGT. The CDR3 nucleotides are TGTGCCAGCAGTGGGGCAGGAGGGGACACTGAAGCTTTCTTT. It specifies CASSGAGGDTEAFF.

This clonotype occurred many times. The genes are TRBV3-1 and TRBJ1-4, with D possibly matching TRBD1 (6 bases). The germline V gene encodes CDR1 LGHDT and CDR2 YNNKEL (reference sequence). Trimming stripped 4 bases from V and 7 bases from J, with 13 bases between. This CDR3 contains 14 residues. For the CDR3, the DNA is TGTGCCAGCAGCCCTACGGTAGGGGGTGAAAAACTGTTTTTT. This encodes CASSPTVGGEKLFF. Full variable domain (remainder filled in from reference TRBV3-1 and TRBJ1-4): DTAVSQTPKYLVTQMGNDKSIKCEQNLGHDTMYWYKQDSKKFLKIMFSYNNKELIINETVPNRFSPKSPDKAHLNLHINSLELGDSAVYFCASSPTVGGEKLFFGSGTQLSVL.

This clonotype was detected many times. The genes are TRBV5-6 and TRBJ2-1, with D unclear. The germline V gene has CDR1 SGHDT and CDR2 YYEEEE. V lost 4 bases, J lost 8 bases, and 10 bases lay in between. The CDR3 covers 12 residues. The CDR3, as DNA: TGTGCCAGCAGCGACGTGGGATATGAGCAGTTCTTC. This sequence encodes CASSDVGYEQFF.

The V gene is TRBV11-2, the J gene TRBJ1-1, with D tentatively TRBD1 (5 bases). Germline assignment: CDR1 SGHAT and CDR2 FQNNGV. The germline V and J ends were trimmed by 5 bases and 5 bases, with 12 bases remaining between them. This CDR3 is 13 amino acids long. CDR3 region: CASSREGFTEAFF. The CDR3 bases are TGTGCCAGCAGCCGGGAGGGGTTTACTGAAGCTTTCTTT. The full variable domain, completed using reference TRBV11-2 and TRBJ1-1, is EAGVAQSPRYKIIEKRQSVAFWCNPISGHATLYWYQQILGQGPKLLIQFQNNGVVDDSQLPKDRFSAERLKGVDSTLKIQPAKLEDSAVYLCASSREGFTEAFFGQGTRLTVV.

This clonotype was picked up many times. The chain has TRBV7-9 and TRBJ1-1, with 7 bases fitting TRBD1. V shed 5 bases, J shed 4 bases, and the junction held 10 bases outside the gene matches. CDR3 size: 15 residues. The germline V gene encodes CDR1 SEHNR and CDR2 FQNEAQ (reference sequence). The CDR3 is CASSVGWQGVTEAFF. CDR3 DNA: TGTGCCAGCAGCGTGGGGTGGCAGGGGGTCACTGAAGCTTTCTTT. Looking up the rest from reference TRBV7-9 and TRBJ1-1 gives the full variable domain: DTGVSQNPRHKITKRGQNVTFRCDPISEHNRLYWYRQTLGQGPEFLTYFQNEAQLEKSRLLSDRFSAERPKGSFSTLEIQRTEQGDSAMYLCASSVGWQGVTEAFFGQGTRLTVV.

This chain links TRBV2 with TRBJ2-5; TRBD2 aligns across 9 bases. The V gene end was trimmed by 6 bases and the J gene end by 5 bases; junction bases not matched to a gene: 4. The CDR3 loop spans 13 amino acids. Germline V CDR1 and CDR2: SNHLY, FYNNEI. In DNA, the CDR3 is TGTGCCAGCAGGGCGGGGGGGCAGGAGACCCAGTACTTC. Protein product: CASRAGGQETQYF. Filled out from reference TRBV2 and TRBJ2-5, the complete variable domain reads EPEVTQTPSHQVTQMGQEVILRCVPISNHLYFYWYRQILGQKVEFLVSFYNNEISEKSEIFDDQFSVERPDGSNFTLKIRSTKLEDSAMYFCASRAGGQETQYFGPGTRLLVL.

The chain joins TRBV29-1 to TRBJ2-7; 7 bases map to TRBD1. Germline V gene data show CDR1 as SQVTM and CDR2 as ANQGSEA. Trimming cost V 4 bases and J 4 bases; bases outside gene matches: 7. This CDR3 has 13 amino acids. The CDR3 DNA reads TGCAGCGTTGGTGAGGGGGCAAGATACGAGCAGTACTTC. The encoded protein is CSVGEGARYEQYF.

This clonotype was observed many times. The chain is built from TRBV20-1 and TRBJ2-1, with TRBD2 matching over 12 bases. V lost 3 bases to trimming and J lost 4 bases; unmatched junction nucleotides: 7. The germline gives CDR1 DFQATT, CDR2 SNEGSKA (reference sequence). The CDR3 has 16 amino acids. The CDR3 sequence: CSASLLAGGIYNEQFF. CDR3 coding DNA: TGCAGTGCTAGTCTTCTAGCGGGGGGGATATACAATGAGCAGTTCTTC.

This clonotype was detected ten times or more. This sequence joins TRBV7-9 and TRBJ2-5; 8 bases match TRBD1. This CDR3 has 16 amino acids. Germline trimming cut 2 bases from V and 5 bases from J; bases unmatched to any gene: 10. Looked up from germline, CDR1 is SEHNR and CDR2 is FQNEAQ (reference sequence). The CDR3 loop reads CASSLNWQGAIETQYF. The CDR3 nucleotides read TGTGCCAGCAGCTTAAACTGGCAGGGGGCGATTGAGACCCAGTACTTC.

For the CDR3, the DNA is TGTGCCAGCAGCGTAGCTACCCTTAAGGACACTGAAGCTTTCTTT. Protein: CASSVATLKDTEAFF. The chain is built from TRBV9 and TRBJ1-1; D is uncertain. The CDR3 runs to 15 residues. Trimming took 0 bases from V and 3 from J, leaving 12 bases between them. In germline, CDR1 is SGDLS, CDR2 YYNGEE.

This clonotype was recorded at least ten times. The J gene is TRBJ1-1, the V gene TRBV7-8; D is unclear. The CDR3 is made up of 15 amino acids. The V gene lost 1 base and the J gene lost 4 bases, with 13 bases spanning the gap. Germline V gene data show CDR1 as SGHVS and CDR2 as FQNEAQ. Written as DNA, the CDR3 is TGTGCCAGCAGCTTAGTGGCAGGACGAGGCACTGAAGCTTTCTTT. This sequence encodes CASSLVAGRGTEAFF.

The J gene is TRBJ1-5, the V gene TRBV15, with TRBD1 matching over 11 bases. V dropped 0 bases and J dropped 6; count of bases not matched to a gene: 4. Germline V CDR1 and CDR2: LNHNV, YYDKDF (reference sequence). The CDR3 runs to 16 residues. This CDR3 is CATSREGTGGGQPQHF. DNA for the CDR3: TGTGCCACCAGCAGAGAAGGGACAGGGGGTGGTCAGCCCCAGCATTTT. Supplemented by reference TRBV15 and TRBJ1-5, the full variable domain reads DAMVIQNPRYQVTQFGKPVTLSCSQTLNHNVMYWYQQKSSQAPKLLFHYYDKDFNNEADTPDNFQSRRPNTSFCFLDIRSPGLGDTAMYLCATSREGTGGGQPQHFGDGTRLSIL.

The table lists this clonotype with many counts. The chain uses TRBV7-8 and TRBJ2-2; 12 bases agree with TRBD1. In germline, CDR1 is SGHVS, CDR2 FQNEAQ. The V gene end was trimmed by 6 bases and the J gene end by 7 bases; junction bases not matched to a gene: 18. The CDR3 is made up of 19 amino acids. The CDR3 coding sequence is TGTGCCAGCAGTCATTTGGGACAGGGGGCCTTCTATGTCGACGGGGAGCTGTTTTTT. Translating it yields CASSHLGQGAFYVDGELFF.

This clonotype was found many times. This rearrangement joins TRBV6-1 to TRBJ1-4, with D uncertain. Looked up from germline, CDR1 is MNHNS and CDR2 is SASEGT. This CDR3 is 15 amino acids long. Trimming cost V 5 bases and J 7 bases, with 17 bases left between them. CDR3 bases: TGTGCCAGCAGTTCCGGAGGCCACCTCGGTGAAAAACTGTTTTTT. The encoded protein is CASSSGGHLGEKLFF.

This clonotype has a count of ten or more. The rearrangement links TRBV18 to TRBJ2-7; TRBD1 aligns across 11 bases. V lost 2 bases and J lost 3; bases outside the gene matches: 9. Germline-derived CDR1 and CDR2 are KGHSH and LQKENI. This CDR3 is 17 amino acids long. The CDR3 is CASSPVILGQGDYEQYF. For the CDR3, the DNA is TGTGCCAGCTCACCAGTCATTTTGGGACAGGGGGACTACGAGCAGTACTTC.

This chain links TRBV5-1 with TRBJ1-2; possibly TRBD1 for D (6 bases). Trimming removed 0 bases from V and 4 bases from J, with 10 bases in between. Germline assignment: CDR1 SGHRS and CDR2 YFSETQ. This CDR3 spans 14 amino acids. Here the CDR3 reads CASSLAGEVYGYTF. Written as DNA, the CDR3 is TGCGCCAGCAGCTTGGCAGGGGAGGTCTATGGCTACACCTTC.

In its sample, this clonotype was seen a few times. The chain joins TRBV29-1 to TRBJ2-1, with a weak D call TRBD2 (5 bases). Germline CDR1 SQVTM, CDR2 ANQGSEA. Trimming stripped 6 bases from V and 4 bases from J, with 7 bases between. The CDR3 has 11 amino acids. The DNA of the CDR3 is TGCAGCGTAACTAGTTACAATGAGCAGTTCTTC. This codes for CSVTSYNEQFF.

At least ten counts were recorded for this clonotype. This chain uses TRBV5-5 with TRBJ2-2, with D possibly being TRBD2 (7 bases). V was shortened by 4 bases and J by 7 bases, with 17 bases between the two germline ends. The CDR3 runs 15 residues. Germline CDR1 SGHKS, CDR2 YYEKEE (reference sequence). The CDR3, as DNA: TGTGCCAGCAGCGAGTGGGGGGGCCTGGTCGGGGAGCTGTTTTTT. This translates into CASSEWGGLVGELFF.

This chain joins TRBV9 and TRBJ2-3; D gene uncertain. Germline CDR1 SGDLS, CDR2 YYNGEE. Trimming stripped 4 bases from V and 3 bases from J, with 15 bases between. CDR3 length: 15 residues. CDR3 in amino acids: CASSLSWTLTDTQYF. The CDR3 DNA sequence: TGTGCCAGCAGCCTCAGCTGGACGTTGACAGATACGCAGTATTTT.

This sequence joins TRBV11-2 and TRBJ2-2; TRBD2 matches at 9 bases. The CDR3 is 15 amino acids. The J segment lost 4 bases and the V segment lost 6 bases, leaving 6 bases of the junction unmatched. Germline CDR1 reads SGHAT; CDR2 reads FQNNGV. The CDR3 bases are TGTGCCAGCAGACATCTAGCGGGACGCACCGGGGAGCTGTTTTTT. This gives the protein CASRHLAGRTGELFF.